Presented here are 26 T cell receptor beta chains from one specimen sequenced in a study of shared clonotypes between healthy human individuals. Profiling relied on immunoSEQ multiplex PCR, and the TCRdb table lists in-frame clones only, not all of them. The data show about 2.1 million clones, with 85% to 95% seen just once and under 2% held by the top ten. Terminally differentiated effector memory CD45RA+ cells were excluded from the naive CD8 cells, which were CD45RO-negative and positively selected for CCR7. Sequenced sample: naive CD8+ T cells from PBMCs. The receptors were gathered from a man aged 18 to 30 in good health. Some clones in this sample may be carry-over from other donors' samples.

CDR3 coding DNA: TGTGCCAGCAGCTATCAGGGGGCTTACAATGAGCAGTTCTTC. It yields the protein CASSYQGAYNEQFF. The chain uses TRBV5-6 and TRBJ2-1; the match to TRBD1 covers 8 bases. This CDR3 has 14 residues. Per the germline V gene, CDR1 is SGHDT and CDR2 is YYEEEE. V trimming: 3 bases; J trimming: 4 bases; junction bases outside the gene matches: 3.

This chain connects TRBV6-1 to TRBJ2-7; tentatively, D is TRBD1 (6 bases). CDR1 and CDR2 (germline): MNHNS, SASEGT. The CDR3 loop spans 16 amino acids. The V gene lost 2 bases and the J gene lost 0 bases, with 14 bases spanning the gap. CDR3 sequence: CASSEPRGYSSYEQYF. The CDR3 bases are TGTGCCAGCAGTGAACCTAGGGGGTATTCCTCCTACGAGCAGTACTTC.

The V call is TRBV2, the J call TRBJ2-7, with 8 bases identical to TRBD1. Germline V gene data show CDR1 as SNHLY and CDR2 as FYNNEI. V lost 6 bases, J lost 2 bases, and 12 bases stayed unmatched. CDR3 length: 16 residues. CDR3 nucleotides: TGTGCCAGCAGGCCAACCGACAGGGGAGCGCCCTACGAGCAGTACTTC. Translation: CASRPTDRGAPYEQYF.

CDR3 bases: TGTGCCAGCAGTGCGGGGTTTGGCTACACCTTC. Protein sequence: CASSAGFGYTF. The J gene is TRBJ1-2, the V gene TRBV6-1, with D uncertain. Trimming removed 4 bases from V and 7 bases from J, with 7 bases in between. CDR1 and CDR2 from the germline V gene are MNHNS and SASEGT. The CDR3 has 11 amino acids.

V and J are TRBV7-9 and TRBJ2-7; D not certain. V lost 1 base, J lost 0 bases, and 10 bases lay in between. CDR3 length: 15 residues. Germline values: CDR1 SEHNR, CDR2 FQNEAQ (reference sequence). This CDR3 is CASSLVPDSSYEQYF. CDR3 sequence (DNA): TGTGCCAGCAGCTTAGTCCCAGATAGCTCCTACGAGCAGTACTTC.

Notes on this clone: The sample has other DNA sequences that encode this CDR3 too. The chain recombines TRBV5-4 with TRBJ2-7; 7 bases fit TRBD2. There are 12 residues in the CDR3. J was trimmed by 4 bases and V by 2 bases; bases with no gene match: 0. The germline V gene has CDR1 SGHNT and CDR2 YYREEE (reference sequence). CDR3 amino acids: CASSFGGYEQYF. In DNA form, the CDR3 reads TGTGCCAGCAGCTTCGGGGGGTACGAGCAGTACTTC. Full variable domain (remainder filled in from reference TRBV5-4 and TRBJ2-7): ETGVTQSPTHLIKTRGQQVTLRCSSQSGHNTVSWYQQALGQGPQFIFQYYREEENGRGNFPPRFSGLQFPNYSSELNVNALELDDSALYLCASSFGGYEQYFGPGTRLTVT.

The genes are TRBV5-4 and TRBJ2-3; 9 bases line up with TRBD2. Germline V gene data show CDR1 as SGHNT and CDR2 as YYREEE (reference sequence). This CDR3 spans 15 amino acids. With 3 bases clipped from V and 2 bases from J, the junction kept 4 bases outside the gene matches. The CDR3 here is CASSYRLADTDTQYF. The CDR3 DNA is TGTGCCAGCAGCTACAGACTAGCGGACACAGATACGCAGTATTTT.

Comments on this clone: Additional DNA sequences in this sample encode the identical CDR3. J is TRBJ2-2 and V is TRBV4-1; either TRBD1 or TRBD2 may fit D (6 bases each). The V and J ends lost 1 base and 6 bases respectively, with 9 bases between them. Germline loops: CDR1 MGHRA, CDR2 YSYEKL. This CDR3 is built from 14 residues. This CDR3 reads CASSQVGGSGELFF. The CDR3 DNA follows: TGCGCCAGCAGCCAAGTAGGGGGGTCCGGGGAGCTGTTTTTT.

The chain couples TRBV28 to TRBJ1-2; D gene uncertain. CDR3 length: 15 amino acids. V shed 3 bases and J shed 4 bases, with 15 bases lying between them. The germline V gene has CDR1 MDHEN and CDR2 SYDVKM. CDR3 in DNA: TGTGCCAGCAGTTTTGGGGTCTGGCGGGGCTATGGCTACACCTTC. Translated: CASSFGVWRGYGYTF.

The rearrangement joins TRBV6-1 to TRBJ2-5; D is possibly TRBD2 (6 bases). This CDR3 is 14 amino acids long. V was pared by 4 bases and J by 3 bases, with 12 bases between. Germline-derived CDR1 and CDR2 are MNHNS and SASEGT. CDR3 in amino acids: CASSVWGGKETQYF. The CDR3 DNA is TGTGCCAGCAGTGTGTGGGGAGGAAAAGAGACCCAGTACTTC.

This chain uses TRBV13 with TRBJ2-7; D is possibly TRBD1 (6 bases). The germline gives CDR1 PRHDT, CDR2 FYEKMQ (reference sequence). This CDR3 comprises 15 residues. Trimming took 3 bases from V and 6 from J, leaving 18 bases between them. CDR3 protein: CASSFDRRRRFEQYF. CDR3 DNA sequence: TGTGCCAGCAGCTTCGACAGGCGGCGAAGGTTCGAGCAGTACTTC.

The rearrangement joins TRBV6-5 to TRBJ2-7; the D is unclear. CDR1 is MNHEY and CDR2 is SVGAGI in the germline V gene. V lost 2 bases to trimming and J lost 7 bases, with 15 bases between them. The CDR3 contains 14 residues. CDR3 in DNA: TGTGCCAGCAGTTACACTCGACATCCTCGAGAGCAGTACTTC. Translation: CASSYTRHPREQYF.

Comments on this clone: The same CDR3 can be traced to other DNA sequences in this sample. The chain has TRBV27 and TRBJ1-1; D is undetermined. The CDR3 extends over 13 amino acids. Trimming removed 5 bases at V and 2 bases at J, with 9 bases between. Germline CDR1 and CDR2: MNHEY and SMNVEV (reference sequence). CDR3 bases: TGTGCCAGCAGTCCTGGGTCAAACACTGAAGCTTTCTTT. It specifies CASSPGSNTEAFF.

The chain has TRBV9 and TRBJ2-5; D remains ambiguous. Germline loops: CDR1 SGDLS, CDR2 YYNGEE. CDR3 size: 12 residues. Trimming took 4 bases from V and 4 from J, leaving 8 bases between them. In nucleotides, the CDR3 is TGTGCCAGCAGCAGTATTTCAGAGACCCAGTACTTC. It codes for CASSSISETQYF.

The chain combines TRBV7-3 with TRBJ2-5; possibly TRBD2 for D (5 bases). The CDR3 contains 15 residues. Trimming removed 1 base at V and 2 bases at J, with 11 bases between. CDR1 is SGHTA and CDR2 is FQGTGA in the germline V gene. CDR3 loop: CASSLNGAAQETQYF. CDR3 bases: TGTGCCAGCAGCTTAAATGGAGCGGCGCAAGAGACCCAGTACTTC.

The V and J genes are TRBV11-2 and TRBJ2-2, with TRBD2 matching 10 bases. V lost 4 bases to trimming and J lost 5 bases; unmatched junction nucleotides: 7. The CDR3 totals 16 residues. The germline V gene has CDR1 SGHAT and CDR2 FQNNGV. This CDR3 reads CASSSSSGRRTGELFF. The CDR3 coding sequence is TGTGCCAGCAGCTCTAGTAGCGGGAGGAGGACCGGGGAGCTGTTTTTT.

The rearrangement uses TRBV7-9 and TRBJ1-1; D ambiguous. V was cut by 3 bases and J by 1 base, with 9 bases left in between. Germline CDR1 reads SEHNR; CDR2 reads FQNEAQ (reference sequence). The CDR3 is made up of 14 amino acids. Here the CDR3 reads CASSLAVPNTEAFF. The CDR3 DNA reads as TGTGCCAGCAGCTTGGCTGTCCCGAACACTGAAGCTTTCTTT.

The chain is built from TRBV6-5 and TRBJ2-2; a weak D match, TRBD2 (7 bases). V dropped 4 bases and J dropped 2 bases, with 14 bases sitting between them. Germline assignment: CDR1 MNHEY and CDR2 SVGAGI. This CDR3 has 16 residues. The CDR3 nucleotides read TGTGCCAGCAGTTCCTACGGGGGGCTTAACACCGGGGAGCTGTTTTTT. Protein sequence: CASSSYGGLNTGELFF.

The rearrangement joins TRBV13 to TRBJ2-7; TRBD1 aligns across 9 bases. The germline V gene encodes CDR1 PRHDT and CDR2 FYEKMQ (reference sequence). Losses at the gene ends were 2 bases for V and 7 bases for J; bases not matched to a gene: 6. This CDR3 is built from 14 residues. The CDR3, as DNA: TGTGCCAGCAGCTTAAGGGACAGGGTGAGGGAGCAGTACTTC. This gives the protein CASSLRDRVREQYF.

The rearrangement links TRBV19 to TRBJ2-2, with D unclear. V was cut by 3 bases and J by 1 base, with 9 bases left in between. CDR1 and CDR2 from the germline V gene are LNHDA and SQIVND (reference sequence). The CDR3 extends over 15 amino acids. CDR3 residues: CASSIRGVNTGELFF. For the CDR3, the DNA is TGTGCCAGTAGTATCCGCGGAGTGAACACCGGGGAGCTGTTTTTT.

Comment on this clone: The same CDR3 also results from other DNA sequences found in this sample. The rearrangement uses TRBV28 and TRBJ2-3, with a possible D match to TRBD2 (5 bases). The CDR3 length is 14 residues. With 5 bases removed from V and 0 bases from J, the gap between germline ends came to 9 bases. Germline V CDR1 and CDR2: MDHEN, SYDVKM. The CDR3 here is CASSPRTSTDTQYF. The CDR3 bases are TGTGCCAGCAGTCCCAGGACTAGCACAGATACGCAGTATTTT.

The rearrangement uses TRBV7-8 and TRBJ2-7, with 7 bases fitting TRBD1. CDR3 size: 15 residues. The germline V gene has CDR1 SGHVS and CDR2 FQNEAQ. V lost 1 base to trimming and J lost 5 bases; unmatched junction nucleotides: 8. The CDR3 spells CASSLGRGRGHEQYF. The CDR3 nucleotides read TGTGCCAGCAGCTTAGGAAGGGGGCGTGGGCACGAGCAGTACTTC.

CDR3 sequence (DNA): TGTGCCAGCAGCCCTTTCGGAGGGTTTGGGGATACGCAGTATTTT. This encodes CASSPFGGFGDTQYF. The genes are TRBV28 and TRBJ2-3, with D possibly matching TRBD2 (6 bases). This CDR3 is 15 amino acids long. Germline V gene sequence: CDR1 MDHEN, CDR2 SYDVKM. V shed 6 bases and J shed 6 bases, with 19 bases lying between them.

The rearrangement links TRBV6-5 to TRBJ2-1; TRBD2 agrees at 8 bases. There are 15 residues in the CDR3. Germline V gene sequence: CDR1 MNHEY, CDR2 SVGAGI. The V segment lost 8 bases and the J segment 4 bases; nucleotides outside the gene matches: 10. CDR3 amino acids: CASSGGASGYNEQFF. DNA of the CDR3: TGTGCCAGCTCGGGAGGGGCTAGCGGATACAATGAGCAGTTCTTC.

The chain combines TRBV5-6 with TRBJ2-7; weak D call: TRBD1 (5 bases). CDR3 length: 12 amino acids. The V end lost 0 bases, the J end lost 5 bases, and 6 bases lay between the germline ends. The germline V gene has CDR1 SGHDT and CDR2 YYEEEE. The CDR3 region is CASSLVDNEQYF. CDR3 DNA: TGTGCCAGCAGCTTGGTGGACAACGAGCAGTACTTC.

This chain connects TRBV4-1 to TRBJ2-3, with a weak D call TRBD2 (6 bases). The ends were cut back, 1 base at V and 2 bases at J, with 16 bases in the middle. The germline CDR1 and CDR2 sequences are MGHRA and YSYEKL. This CDR3 is 17 amino acids long. CDR3 nucleotides: TGCGCCAGCAGCCAAGGTCTGCGCGGGATGTTCACAGATACGCAGTATTTT. Translating gives CASSQGLRGMFTDTQYF.